These 15 T cell receptor beta chains came from one sample sequenced in a study of metastatic and nonmetastatic thyroid tumors. Ahead of thyroid surgery, no patient had received treatment of any kind. Using MiXCR, TCRdb re-called clones from the PCR reads. This sample carries around 61,000 clones, 25% to 30% of them seen once, and the ten largest clones take roughly 15%. The material sequenced was blood. The receptors were gathered from a female donor with papillary thyroid cancer or a benign thyroid nodule (not recorded which). Some clones in this sample may be carry-over from other donors' samples.

The chain combines TRBV3-1 with TRBJ2-1; 7 bases are a match to TRBD2. The germline gives CDR1 LGHDT, CDR2 YNNKEL (reference sequence). J gave up 1 base and V 1 base, and 1 base lay outside the gene matches. The CDR3 contains 15 residues. The chain's CDR3 is CASSQAGGSYNEQFF. The CDR3 DNA reads as TGTGCCAGCAGCCAAGCCGGGGGGTCCTACAATGAGCAGTTCTTC.

This clone was seen only a few times. The CDR3 loop reads CASSLRGTRTDTQYF. The CDR3 DNA reads TGTGCCAGCAGTTTAAGGGGGACTCGCACAGATACGCAGTATTTT. The chain couples TRBV12-3 or TRBV12-4 to TRBJ2-3, with D perhaps matching TRBD1 or TRBD2 (6 bases each). The CDR3 extends over 15 amino acids. The V end lost 2 bases, the J end lost 1 base, and 10 bases lay between the germline ends.

The rearrangement uses TRBV20-1 and TRBJ2-7; D is possibly TRBD2 (5 bases). Per germline, CDR1 DFQATT and CDR2 SNEGSKA (reference sequence). CDR3 length: 12 residues. V lost 6 bases and J 9 bases, leaving 18 bases between the germline ends. The DNA for the CDR3 is TGCAGTGCCCCCGTTCGGCAGGAGGTGCAGTACTTC. Protein product: CSAPVRQEVQYF.

The chain is built from TRBV28 and TRBJ2-1; 8 bases are a match to TRBD1. The germline gives CDR1 MDHEN, CDR2 SYDVKM. The CDR3 is made up of 14 amino acids. V lost 6 bases, J lost 8 bases, and 9 bases stayed unmatched. This chain's CDR3 is CASRLGQGGDEQFF. CDR3 nucleotide sequence: TGTGCCAGCAGATTAGGACAGGGCGGTGATGAGCAGTTCTTC. The whole variable domain, remainder taken from reference TRBV28 and TRBJ2-1, is DVKVTQSSRYLVKRTGEKVFLECVQDMDHENMFWYRQDPGLGLRLIYFSYDVKMKEKGDIPEGYSVSREKKERFSLILESASTNQTSMYLCASRLGQGGDEQFFGPGTRLTVL.

This clone has a count of ten or more. This chain links TRBV5-1 with TRBJ1-1; D remains unclear. CDR1 and CDR2 from the germline V gene are SGHRS and YFSETQ. V lost 4 bases to trimming and J lost 4 bases, with 11 bases between them. This CDR3 is 13 amino acids long. CDR3: CASSISYGTEAFF. The CDR3 DNA is TGCGCCAGCAGCATTTCGTATGGCACTGAAGCTTTCTTT.

This clone was detected a few times. The chain joins TRBV6-1 to TRBJ2-1; either TRBD1 or TRBD2 may fit D (5 bases each). V lost 6 bases and J lost 1, with 13 bases in between. This CDR3 spans 15 amino acids. Germline CDR1 is MNHNS and CDR2 is SASEGT. The CDR3: CASSPRGGSYNEQFF. The CDR3 DNA reads TGTGCCAGCAGCCCAAGGGGCGGGTCCTACAATGAGCAGTTCTTC.

CDR3: CASSYDKGGSPLHF. CDR3 nucleotide sequence: TGTGCCAGCAGTTACGACAAGGGCGGATCACCCCTCCACTTT. This chain joins TRBV6-9 and TRBJ1-6; D is undetermined. V was shortened by 3 bases and J by 10 bases, with 13 bases between the two germline ends. In germline, CDR1 is MNHGY, CDR2 SVAAGI. The CDR3 runs 14 residues.

The V and J genes are TRBV20-1 and TRBJ1-5; 9 bases line up with TRBD1. Losses at the gene ends were 5 bases for V and 2 bases for J; bases not matched to a gene: 13. CDR1 DFQATT and CDR2 SNEGSKA come from the germline V gene (reference sequence). This CDR3 comprises 17 residues. The DNA for the CDR3 is TGCAGTGCTGACACGGGGGACAGGGAAGCAGGCAATCAGCCCCAGCATTTT. Its translation: CSADTGDREAGNQPQHF.

The V call is TRBV20-1, the J call TRBJ1-6, with D possibly matching TRBD1 (5 bases). Germline V gene data show CDR1 as DFQATT and CDR2 as SNEGSKA (reference sequence). The V and J ends lost 3 bases and 9 bases respectively, with 18 bases between them. The CDR3 length is 15 residues. The CDR3 reads CSARIQGTAISPLHF. In DNA, the CDR3 is TGCAGTGCTAGGATTCAAGGGACCGCAATTTCACCCCTCCACTTT.

CDR3 DNA sequence: TGTGCCAGCAGTTTAGATGACGTGAACACTGAAGCTTTCTTT. Translation: CASSLDDVNTEAFF. The V gene is TRBV12-3 or TRBV12-4, the J gene TRBJ1-1; D remains ambiguous. The ends were cut back, 1 base at V and 0 bases at J, with 6 bases in the middle. This CDR3 is 14 amino acids long.

This clone was recorded at least ten times. The chain employs TRBV20-1 and TRBJ2-1; the match to TRBD2 covers 8 bases. J gave up 8 bases and V 5 bases, and 5 bases lay outside the gene matches. Germline values: CDR1 DFQATT, CDR2 SNEGSKA (reference sequence). The CDR3 contains 12 residues. The CDR3 DNA is TGCAGTGCTCATCGGGGGGGACATGAGCAGTTCTTC. This translates into CSAHRGGHEQFF.

J is TRBJ1-6 and V is TRBV6-1; D remains ambiguous. Germline loops: CDR1 MNHNS, CDR2 SASEGT. This CDR3 region has 13 residues. Trimming removed 3 bases from V and 8 bases from J, with 8 bases in between. The CDR3 DNA follows: TGTGCCAGCAGTGAGGGCGTTCATTCACCCCTCCACTTT. Translating gives CASSEGVHSPLHF.

In its sample, this clone was seen a few times. J is TRBJ2-7 and V is TRBV6-1; perhaps TRBD1 as D (5 bases). CDR1 is MNHNS, CDR2 SASEGT, per germline. Trimming cost V 7 bases and J 8 bases, with 24 bases left between them. This CDR3 comprises 15 residues. CDR3: CASTPHGDSLYKQYF. In nucleotides, the CDR3 is TGTGCCAGCACGCCGCACGGTGACAGTCTATACAAGCAGTACTTC.

This clone was seen a single time. The rearrangement uses TRBV11-3 and TRBJ2-5; a weak D match, TRBD1 (7 bases). The V gene lost 8 bases and the J gene lost 4 bases, with 23 bases spanning the gap. The CDR3 is 16 residues long. The germline gives CDR1 SGHNT, CDR2 YENEEA. CDR3: CASGSRDSGGGETQYF. The CDR3 DNA reads as TGTGCCAGCGGCAGCCGGGACAGCGGAGGGGGAGAGACCCAGTACTTC.

The rearrangement joins TRBV6-1 to TRBJ2-1; 10 positions match TRBD2. Germline V gives CDR1 MNHNS, CDR2 SASEGT. The ends lost 2 bases at V and 5 bases at J; junction bases unmatched: 6. The CDR3 length is 16 residues. The CDR3 loop is CASSELAGAGHNEQFF. CDR3 nucleotide sequence: TGTGCCAGCAGTGAACTAGCGGGAGCCGGGCACAATGAGCAGTTCTTC.